Following are 21 T cell receptor beta chains from one sample sequenced in a study of cytomegalovirus exposure and HLA in healthy donors. Amplification used 60 Vbeta primers and 13 Jbeta primers. Sequencing was performed with immunoSEQ multiplex PCR; in TCRdb, only in-frame clones are kept and a portion is missing. Of approximately 200,000 clones in the sample, 70% to 75% were seen once. Sequenced input: PBMCs. These receptors all come from a man aged 25 to 40 in good health and CMV-seropositive.

To note about this clone: At one of its ends the junction is not consistent with the germline gene, which may arise from a read error. The V call is TRBV13, the J call TRBJ2-5; TRBD2 agrees at 7 bases. The CDR3 is 15 residues long. Germline V gene sequence: CDR1 PRHDT, CDR2 FYEKMQ (reference sequence). The CDR3 DNA follows: TGTGCCAGCAGTTTAGGGACGGGGGGCCAAGAGACCCAGTACTTC. The encoded protein is CASSLGTGGQETQYF.

The V gene is TRBV27, the J gene TRBJ1-2; 7 bases fit TRBD1. The CDR3 is made up of 13 amino acids. Germline assignment: CDR1 MNHEY and CDR2 SMNVEV (reference sequence). J was trimmed by 2 bases and V by 4 bases; bases with no gene match: 1. This chain's CDR3 is CASSSGQNYGYTF. The CDR3 nucleotides are TGTGCCAGCAGTTCGGGACAGAACTATGGCTACACCTTC.

CDR3 DNA sequence: TGTGCCAGCCTCCCGACGGGGGGGTTGGATAAAAAACTGTTTTTT. Amino acids: CASLPTGGLDKKLFF. J is TRBJ1-4 and V is TRBV28, with D tentatively TRBD1 (5 bases). Trimming left V 8 bases short and J 9 bases short, with 22 bases between. Germline-derived CDR1 and CDR2 are MDHEN and SYDVKM. This CDR3 region has 15 residues.

V usage is TRBV7-9 and J usage is TRBJ1-4; D gene unclear. CDR1 is SEHNR, CDR2 FQNEAQ, per germline (reference sequence). V lost 5 bases and J lost 8, with 15 bases in between. The CDR3 covers 14 residues. CDR3 in DNA: TGTGCCAGCAGCCCAATCTCGGGTGGAGAAAAACTGTTTTTT. Translating gives CASSPISGGEKLFF.

Worth noting for this clone: At the DNA level, this CDR3 is encoded by other sequences in the same sample as well. V usage is TRBV7-2 and J usage is TRBJ1-5; 8 bases fit TRBD1. Trimming cost V 5 bases and J 5 bases; bases outside gene matches: 2. The length of the CDR3 is 13 residues. Germline V gene lookup returns CDR1 SGHTA and CDR2 FQGNSA. The DNA of the CDR3 is TGTGCCAGCAGCATACAGGGGGATCAGCCCCAGCATTTT. Translated: CASSIQGDQPQHF.

V gene TRBV30 combines with J gene TRBJ1-1; the D gene is possibly TRBD1 (5 bases). Looked up from germline, CDR1 is GTSNPN and CDR2 is SVGIG (reference sequence). The V gene lost 2 bases and the J gene lost 1 base, with 20 bases spanning the gap. This CDR3 spans 17 amino acids. Written as DNA, the CDR3 is TGTGCCTGGAGTAGCGTGGCATTCTGGCAGGGGAACACTGAAGCTTTCTTT. Encoded protein: CAWSSVAFWQGNTEAFF.

The chain links TRBV4-3 to TRBJ2-5, with a tentative D call TRBD2 (5 bases). Trimming cost V 0 bases and J 3 bases, with 14 bases left between them. The CDR3 covers 16 residues. In germline, CDR1 is LGHNA, CDR2 YSLEER. The CDR3 loop is CASSQEQRRSKETQYF. The CDR3 coding sequence is TGCGCCAGCAGCCAAGAGCAGCGGCGGAGTAAAGAGACCCAGTACTTC.

This chain uses TRBV9 with TRBJ2-2; weak D call: TRBD1 (5 bases). CDR1 is SGDLS, CDR2 YYNGEE, per germline. Trimming stripped 6 bases from V and 4 bases from J, with 16 bases between. CDR3 length: 15 residues. As DNA, the CDR3 is TGTGCCAGCACCACAGGTTTCCCAAGCACCGGGGAGCTGTTTTTT. Encoded protein: CASTTGFPSTGELFF.

J is TRBJ1-2 and V is TRBV18; TRBD1 matches 7 bases. V was clipped by 2 bases and J by 5 bases; unmatched bases: 8. The CDR3 totals 15 residues. The V gene's germline CDR1 is KGHSH and CDR2 LQKENI. The CDR3 coding sequence is TGTGCCAGCTCACCAAGTACCCGGGACAGTTATGGCTACACCTTC. Protein sequence: CASSPSTRDSYGYTF.

The chain has TRBV7-2 and TRBJ1-5; no reliable D call. Germline values: CDR1 SGHTA, CDR2 FQGNSA. V lost 6 bases and J 4 bases, leaving 10 bases between the germline ends. The CDR3 extends over 13 amino acids. Here the CDR3 DNA reads TGTGCCAGCAGTATACAGCATAATCAGCCCCAGCATTTT. Its translation is CASSIQHNQPQHF.

A few counts support this clone. The chain has TRBV7-9 and TRBJ2-7, with 10 bases lining up with TRBD1. This CDR3 comprises 15 residues. CDR1 and CDR2 from the germline V gene are SEHNR and FQNEAQ (reference sequence). The V and J ends lost 5 bases and 1 base, in that order; junction bases with no gene match: 5. The CDR3 sequence is CASSTRTGGSYEQYF. In nucleotides, the CDR3 is TGTGCCAGCAGCACCCGGACAGGGGGTTCCTACGAGCAGTACTTC.

The sample holds one count of this clone. The rearrangement joins TRBV7-2 to TRBJ2-2; TRBD2 agrees at 9 bases. Germline V gene data show CDR1 as SGHTA and CDR2 as FQGNSA. This CDR3 spans 17 amino acids. V shed 7 bases, J shed 3 bases, and the junction held 12 bases outside the gene matches. In DNA, the CDR3 is TGTGCCAGCACCGGGGGGGGAGCGGGAGGTTACACCGGGGAGCTGTTTTTT. Translating it yields CASTGGGAGGYTGELFF.

V usage is TRBV5-1 and J usage is TRBJ2-7, with 7 positions matching TRBD1. The CDR3 is 14 residues long. The V gene's germline CDR1 is SGHRS and CDR2 YFSETQ. V dropped 7 bases and J dropped 0; count of bases not matched to a gene: 7. CDR3 in DNA: TGCGCCAGCGCCGGGACAGAGAGCTCCTACGAGCAGTACTTC. Encoded protein: CASAGTESSYEQYF.

The CDR3 protein is CAVIRGQGSTEAFF. CDR3 in DNA: TGTGCCGTTATTCGTGGACAGGGTTCGACTGAAGCTTTCTTT. The rearrangement joins TRBV6-6 to TRBJ1-1; TRBD1 matches at 8 bases. V dropped 11 bases and J dropped 5; count of bases not matched to a gene: 13. The CDR3 runs to 14 residues. Germline V gene lookup returns CDR1 MNHNY and CDR2 SVGAGI (reference sequence).

A remark on this clone: The junction does not match germline at one end; this may be a read error. The rearrangement links TRBV7-9 to TRBJ2-6; D may be TRBD2 (5 bases). Germline loops: CDR1 SEHNR, CDR2 FQNEAQ (reference sequence). This CDR3 region has 17 residues. CDR3 sequence (DNA): TGTTCCAGCAGCTTTCGTGTGAGGGCATCTGGGGCCAACGTCCTGACTTTC. Translated, it gives CSSSFRVRASGANVLTF.

The J gene is TRBJ2-7, the V gene TRBV9; tentative D call: TRBD1 (6 bases). Trimming pared 0 bases from V and 3 bases from J, leaving 10 bases between. This CDR3 comprises 14 residues. CDR1 and CDR2 from the germline V gene are SGDLS and YYNGEE. CDR3: CASSVGQGHYEQYF. The CDR3 region has the DNA TGTGCCAGCAGCGTAGGGCAGGGGCACTACGAGCAGTACTTC. Supplemented by reference TRBV9 and TRBJ2-7, the full variable domain reads DSGVTQTPKHLITATGQRVTLRCSPRSGDLSVYWYQQSLDQGLQFLIQYYNGEERAKGNILERFSAQQFPDLHSELNLSSLELGDSALYFCASSVGQGHYEQYFGPGTRLTVT.

The chain uses TRBV10-3 and TRBJ2-7; 7 nucleotides match TRBD1. V dropped 8 bases and J dropped 2; count of bases not matched to a gene: 3. Looked up from germline, CDR1 is ENHRY and CDR2 is SYGVKD. This CDR3 has 12 residues. CDR3 loop: CAIGGQTYEQYF. The DNA for the CDR3 is TGTGCCATCGGGGGACAGACCTACGAGCAGTACTTC.

V is TRBV9 and J is TRBJ1-4, with TRBD1 matching 7 bases. Germline lookup yields CDR1 SGDLS and CDR2 YYNGEE. After removal of 4 bases from V and 7 bases from J, the junction contained 1 base not matched to a gene. The CDR3 runs to 12 residues. CDR3 nucleotide sequence: TGTGCCAGCAGCCCAGGGGGTGAAAAACTGTTTTTT. Amino acids: CASSPGGEKLFF.

V is TRBV19 and J is TRBJ1-3; 8 bases map to TRBD1. The CDR3 is 16 residues long. The V segment lost 5 bases and the J segment 2 bases; nucleotides outside the gene matches: 8. Germline lookup yields CDR1 LNHDA and CDR2 SQIVND (reference sequence). CDR3 sequence reads: CASSPWTGLTGNTIYF. Written as DNA, the CDR3 is TGTGCCAGTAGTCCCTGGACAGGGCTTACTGGAAACACCATATATTTT.

The chain links TRBV7-2 to TRBJ1-3; maybe TRBD1 (5 bases). The CDR3 is made up of 17 amino acids. Germline values: CDR1 SGHTA, CDR2 FQGNSA. V gave up 2 bases and J gave up 3 bases, with 17 bases separating them. This CDR3 is CASSLIKGGGFGNTIYF. The CDR3 coding sequence is TGTGCCAGCAGCTTAATCAAAGGCGGGGGTTTTGGAAACACCATATATTTT.

The chain uses TRBV15 and TRBJ2-3; D is possibly TRBD1 (5 bases). The germline CDR1 and CDR2 sequences are LNHNV and YYDKDF (reference sequence). V was cut by 0 bases and J by 10 bases, with 11 bases left in between. CDR3 length: 13 residues. CDR3 nucleotides: TGTGCCACCAGCAGAGAGGGCCAGGGTTCGCAGTATTTT. This sequence encodes CATSREGQGSQYF. The whole variable domain, filled in from reference TRBV15 and TRBJ2-3, reads DAMVIQNPRYQVTQFGKPVTLSCSQTLNHNVMYWYQQKSSQAPKLLFHYYDKDFNNEADTPDNFQSRRPNTSFCFLDIRSPGLGDTAMYLCATSREGQGSQYFGPGTRLTVL.